The rows below give T cell receptor beta chains drawn from one sample of a study of T cells in Graves' hyperthyroidism and ophthalmopathy. One entry per CDR3 protein results from TCRdb running MiXCR on the multiplex PCR reads. The sample records approximately 500,000 distinct CDR3 sequences, about half being singletons. The sequenced sample consisted of peripheral blood or thyroid tissue (not recorded which). The origin of the receptors is a woman under 30 with Graves' hyperthyroidism. Both conserved end residues are part of each CDR3. The D gene is left open where the match is weak. Size is stated for part of the rows, as once, few or many counts, or as a class when the clone is expanded.

>many|NA|14|TRBJ1-6|TRBV6-5
CASSYQGTYSPLHF
TGTGCCAGCAGTTACCAGGGAACTTATTCACCCCTCCACTTT
>once|NA|14|TRBJ1-5|TRBV20-1
CSARGAGYHQPQHF
TGCAGTGCTAGAGGGGCAGGGTATCATCAGCCCCAGCATTTT
>NA|NA|15|TRBJ1-3|TRBV29-1
CSVTGGWDVGNTIYF
TGCAGCGTGACTGGTGGCTGGGACGTTGGAAACACCATATATTTT
>once|NA|16|TRBJ2-7|TRBV20-1
CSARGTGASGSGEQYF
TGCAGTGCCAGAGGGACAGGGGCTAGCGGGAGTGGCGAGCAGTACTTC
>many|NA|14|TRBJ1-1|TRBV4-1
CASSQSTEDTEAFF
TGCGCCAGCAGCCAATCGACGGAGGACACTGAAGCTTTCTTT
>NA|NA|11|TRBJ1-1|TRBV19
CASGFVSAAFF
TGTGCCAGTGGTTTTGTATCGGCAGCTTTCTTT
>many|NA|16|TRBJ1-5|TRBV15
CATSRGGSRGNQPQHF
TGTGCCACCAGCAGAGGCGGATCTAGAGGCAATCAGCCCCAGCATTTT
>many|TRBD1|14|TRBJ1-5|TRBV24-1
CATATGVGNQPQHF
TGTGCCACCGCAACAGGGGTCGGCAATCAGCCCCAGCATTTT
>many|NA|15|TRBJ2-7|TRBV19
CASSIQHFNSYEQYF
TGTGCCAGTAGTATTCAACACTTCAACTCCTACGAGCAGTACTTC
>few|TRBD2|17|TRBJ2-1|TRBV24-1
CATSDSRSGNNYNEQFF
TGTGCCACCAGTGATTCAAGAAGCGGGAACAACTACAATGAGCAGTTCTTC
>many|NA|14|TRBJ1-3|TRBV20-1
CSAREGSSGNTIYF
TGCAGTGCGAGGGAGGGATCCTCTGGAAACACCATATATTTT
>NA|NA|13|TRBJ2-6|TRBV11-1
CASSLERANVLTF
TGTGCCAGCAGCTTAGAGAGGGCGAACGTCCTGACTTTC
>NA|NA|16|TRBJ1-1|TRBV19
CASSIGTWGRNTEAFF
TGTGCCAGTAGTATTGGGACCTGGGGGAGGAACACTGAAGCTTTCTTT
>few|TRBD2|16|TRBJ2-7|TRBV18
CASSPGTSGVSYEQYF
TGTGCCAGCTCACCAGGGACTAGCGGGGTCTCCTACGAGCAGTACTTC
>many|TRBD2|14|TRBJ2-5|TRBV5-1
CASTAGGTPETQYF
TGCGCCAGCACAGCGGGAGGGACCCCAGAGACCCAGTACTTC
>NA|NA|14|TRBJ2-7|TRBV27
CASRPTDRPYEQYF
TGTGCCAGCAGGCCTACCGACAGACCCTACGAGCAGTACTTC
>many|NA|18|TRBJ2-6|TRBV19
CASSPTGTVFSGANVLTF
TGTGCCAGTAGTCCCACCGGGACGGTCTTCTCTGGGGCCAACGTCCTGACTTTC
>few|NA|18|TRBJ1-6|TRBV14
CASSQLLGAKTFNSPLHF
TGTGCCAGCAGCCAACTACTCGGGGCGAAGACTTTTAATTCACCCCTCCACTTT
>NA|NA|15|TRBJ1-5|TRBV29-1
CSVKTGGTGDQPQHF
TGCAGCGTTAAAACTGGGGGGACGGGGGATCAGCCCCAGCATTTT
>NA|NA|13|TRBJ2-5|TRBV9
CASSVEGQGTQYF
TGTGCCAGCAGCGTAGAAGGGCAGGGGACCCAGTACTTC
>NA|NA|14|TRBJ2-7|TRBV30
CAWSVGHNSYEQYF
TGTGCCTGGAGTGTTGGACACAACTCCTACGAGCAGTACTTC
>many|NA|14|TRBJ2-1|TRBV24-1
CATSDFEGSNEQFF
TGTGCCACCAGTGATTTCGAGGGCTCCAATGAGCAGTTCTTC
>many|NA|15|TRBJ2-7|TRBV24-1
CATSDNAGLDNEQYF
TGTGCCACCAGTGATAACGCGGGACTCGACAACGAGCAGTACTTC
>many|TRBD1|14|TRBJ2-5|TRBV13
CASSSRRGKETQYF
TGTGCCAGCAGCTCCCGCAGGGGGAAAGAGACCCAGTACTTC
>once|NA|12|TRBJ2-2|TRBV7-2
CASSLKAGSCFF
NA
>many|NA|11|TRBJ2-5|TRBV29-1
CSVWTEETQYF
TGCAGCGTTTGGACAGAAGAGACCCAGTACTTC
>many|TRBD1|14|TRBJ2-7|TRBV7-2
CASSLTGPFYEQYF
TGTGCCAGCAGCTTGACAGGGCCCTTCTACGAGCAGTACTTC
>NA|TRBD1|16|TRBJ1-5|TRBV19
CASTNRRQGVNQPQHF
TGTGCCAGTACCAATAGGCGACAGGGGGTCAATCAGCCCCAGCATTTT
>many|NA|12|TRBJ2-7|TRBV9
CASSLAWGEQYF
TGTGCCAGCAGCCTCGCGTGGGGCGAGCAGTACTTC
>many|NA|16|TRBJ2-6|TRBV15
CATSSEASSGANVLTF
TGTGCCACCAGCAGTGAAGCCAGCTCTGGGGCCAACGTCCTGACTTTC
>many|NA|13|TRBJ1-1|TRBV18
CASSPRGDTEAFF
TGTGCCAGCAGCCCCAGAGGGGACACTGAAGCTTTCTTT
>NA|NA|16|TRBJ2-6|TRBV5-1
CASSANLGTGANVLTF
TGCGCCAGCAGCGCGAACTTAGGGACGGGGGCCAACGTCCTGACTTTC
>many|NA|14|TRBJ1-2|TRBV7-3
CASSSDGETMSYTF
TGTGCCAGCAGCTCAGACGGGGAAACTATGAGCTACACCTTC
>many|NA|13|TRBJ2-2|TRBV20-1
CSARGGNTGELFF
TGCAGTGCTAGAGGCGGGAACACCGGGGAGCTGTTTTTT
>many|TRBD1|15|TRBJ1-2|TRBV2
CASSQLGQGAIGYTF
TGTGCCAGCAGCCAACTAGGACAGGGGGCGATTGGCTACACCTTC
>NA|TRBD1|16|TRBJ2-5|TRBV7-8
CASSLLGTGEEETQYF
TGTGCCAGCAGCTTACTTGGGACAGGGGAGGAAGAGACCCAGTACTTC
>many|TRBD1|14|TRBJ1-2|TRBV4-3
CASSQVQGSDGYTF
TGCGCCAGCAGCCAAGTACAGGGGAGTGATGGCTACACCTTC
>NA|NA|15|TRBJ1-2|TRBV10-3
CAISDRDTRGYGYTF
TGTGCCATCAGTGACCGGGACACAAGGGGTTATGGCTACACCTTC
>many|NA|16|TRBJ2-6|TRBV19
CASSADVSSGANVLTF
TGTGCCAGTAGCGCGGACGTAAGCTCTGGGGCCAACGTCCTGACTTTC
>many|NA|16|TRBJ2-7|TRBV14
CASSQGFSGLRDEQYF
TGTGCCAGCAGCCAAGGCTTTTCCGGGTTAAGAGACGAGCAGTACTTC
>many|NA|16|TRBJ2-5|TRBV9
CASSVSWALHSETQYF
TGTGCCAGCAGCGTTTCATGGGCCCTGCACAGTGAGACCCAGTACTTC
>many|TRBD1|13|TRBJ2-1|TRBV19
CASSPQGAGEQFF
TGTGCCAGTAGTCCACAGGGGGCAGGTGAGCAGTTCTTC
>many|TRBD2|14|TRBJ2-7|TRBV20-1
CSARRTSGSGEQYF
TGCAGTGCTAGGCGGACTAGCGGGAGTGGAGAGCAGTACTTC
>NA|NA|19|TRBJ1-3|TRBV7-9
CASSLPSRDGVSSGNTIYF
TGTGCCAGCAGCCTCCCCTCCCGGGACGGTGTTTCCTCTGGAAACACCATATATTTT
>NA|TRBD2|15|TRBJ2-2|TRBV29-1
CSVAITGGHTGELFF
TGCAGCGTTGCGATAACGGGGGGGCACACCGGGGAGCTGTTTTTT
>NA|TRBD2|15|TRBJ2-1|TRBV11-2
CASSLGLAYDNEQFF
TGTGCCAGCAGCTTGGGACTAGCGTACGACAATGAGCAGTTCTTC
>many|NA|17|TRBJ2-6|TRBV7-9
CASSLKTGRTGANVLTF
TGTGCCAGCAGCTTAAAAACCGGGCGGACAGGGGCCAACGTCCTGACTTTC
>few|NA|13|TRBJ2-7|TRBV2
CASSPTRDGEQYF
TGTGCCAGCAGTCCTACTAGGGACGGGGAGCAGTACTTC
>NA|TRBD1|17|TRBJ1-5|TRBV12-5
CASGLVITGDMDQPQHF
TGTGCTAGTGGTTTGGTAATTACAGGGGATATGGATCAGCCCCAGCATTTT